These 12 T cell receptor beta chains were sequenced from one sample in a study of T-cell reconstitution after alpha-beta-depleted transplantation in children. Unique molecular identifiers were built into the TCRbeta library. TCRdb processed the PCR reads anew with MiXCR; each CDR3 protein has one entry. This sample has about 540,000 distinct CDR3 sequences, with approximately 16% found just once. The specimen comprised PBMCs from the stem cell graft donor, sampled from the stem cell graft. Source of these receptors: a human donor who donated a stem cell graft to a child with acute lymphoblastic leukemia.

This clonotype was counted a few times. V gene TRBV5-4 combines with J gene TRBJ2-7; D is uncertain. This CDR3 comprises 14 residues. Germline CDR1 is SGHNT and CDR2 is YYREEE (reference sequence). Trimming took 4 bases from V and 4 from J, leaving 15 bases between them. The CDR3 sequence is CASSLGRPSYEQYF. As DNA, the CDR3 is TGTGCCAGCAGCCTAGGACGGCCAAGTTACGAGCAGTACTTC.

The chain joins TRBV5-1 to TRBJ2-5; TRBD1 matches at 9 bases. Germline V lookup: CDR1 SGHRS, CDR2 YFSETQ. Germline trimming cut 3 bases from V and 5 bases from J; bases unmatched to any gene: 8. CDR3 length: 15 amino acids. CDR3 in DNA: TGCGCCAGCAGCTCATGGACAGGGGCAGAGGAGACCCAGTACTTC. This codes for CASSSWTGAEETQYF. The whole variable domain, remainder taken from reference TRBV5-1 and TRBJ2-5, is KAGVTQTPRYLIKTRGQQVTLSCSPISGHRSVSWYQQTPGQGLQFLFEYFSETQRNKGNFPGRFSGRQFSNSRSEMNVSTLELGDSALYLCASSSWTGAEETQYFGPGTRLLVL.

DNA for the CDR3: TGCAGTGCTAGGGATGTAGAGTGGGGCAATCAGCCCCAGCATTTT. Its translation is CSARDVEWGNQPQHF. The V call is TRBV20-1, the J call TRBJ1-5; D unresolved. Germline lookup yields CDR1 DFQATT and CDR2 SNEGSKA (reference sequence). The CDR3 extends over 15 amino acids. V lost 3 bases and J 2 bases, leaving 14 bases between the germline ends.

This clonotype has only a few counts. The chain uses TRBV2 and TRBJ1-1; TRBD1 matches at 7 bases. In germline, CDR1 is SNHLY, CDR2 FYNNEI. This CDR3 contains 13 residues. The V and J ends lost 6 bases and 7 bases, in that order; junction bases with no gene match: 8. Written as DNA, the CDR3 is TGTGCCAGCAGGGCCGGGACAGCGAGTGAAGCTTTCTTT. It specifies CASRAGTASEAFF.

The J gene is TRBJ2-3, the V gene TRBV5-1, with 12 bases identical to TRBD1. The CDR3 spans 18 residues. V lost 3 bases and J lost 6; bases outside the gene matches: 14. Germline loops: CDR1 SGHRS, CDR2 YFSETQ. CDR3 coding DNA: TGCGCCAGCAGCTGGCCTCCCGGGACAGGGGGCGTCACGGATACGCAGTATTTT. Its translation: CASSWPPGTGGVTDTQYF.

The chain has TRBV19 and TRBJ2-1; D might be TRBD2 (5 bases). The CDR3 spans 13 residues. V shed 3 bases and J shed 9 bases, with 12 bases lying between them. Germline V gene lookup returns CDR1 LNHDA and CDR2 SQIVND (reference sequence). CDR3 in DNA: TGTGCCAGTAGTATCGGACTTTTTGGTGAGCAGTTCTTC. Translation: CASSIGLFGEQFF.

This clonotype was counted only a few times. V usage is TRBV6-5 and J usage is TRBJ1-1; D is uncertain. CDR3 length: 14 amino acids. The V gene's germline CDR1 is MNHEY and CDR2 SVGAGI. V was pared by 0 bases and J by 1 base, with 6 bases between. CDR3 residues: CASSYSQRNTEAFF. As DNA, the CDR3 is TGTGCCAGCAGTTACTCGCAGAGGAACACTGAAGCTTTCTTT.

The sample holds a few counts of this clonotype. The chain recombines TRBV30 with TRBJ2-7, with D unclear. With 4 bases removed from V and 3 bases from J, the gap between germline ends came to 13 bases. This CDR3 region has 13 residues. CDR1 GTSNPN and CDR2 SVGIG come from the germline V gene (reference sequence). CDR3 residues: CAWNRQLYYEQYF. CDR3 nucleotides: TGTGCCTGGAACCGGCAGTTATACTACGAGCAGTACTTC.

The rearrangement links TRBV11-2 to TRBJ2-1; D is unresolved. Deletions cut 5 bases from V and 4 bases from J, with 6 bases between. Germline V gene data show CDR1 as SGHAT and CDR2 as FQNNGV. The CDR3 has 12 residues. Written as DNA, the CDR3 is TGTGCCAGCAGCCACCAGTACAATGAGCAGTTCTTC. Protein sequence: CASSHQYNEQFF. The full variable domain, its missing parts supplied by reference TRBV11-2 and TRBJ2-1, is EAGVAQSPRYKIIEKRQSVAFWCNPISGHATLYWYQQILGQGPKLLIQFQNNGVVDDSQLPKDRFSAERLKGVDSTLKIQPAKLEDSAVYLCASSHQYNEQFFGPGTRLTVL.

This chain uses TRBV3-1 with TRBJ2-5, with TRBD2 matching over 10 bases. This CDR3 has 15 residues. The trim removed 1 base at V and 5 bases at J, leaving 4 bases unmatched. Germline loops: CDR1 LGHDT, CDR2 YNNKEL (reference sequence). In DNA form, the CDR3 reads TGTGCCAGCAGCCAAGTAGCGGGAGGTGGGGAGACCCAGTACTTC. This sequence encodes CASSQVAGGGETQYF.

The V call is TRBV9, the J call TRBJ1-6, with 7 bases fitting TRBD1. This CDR3 spans 13 amino acids. Unmatched junction bases numbered 4, after V lost 3 bases and J lost 10 bases. Looked up from germline, CDR1 is SGDLS and CDR2 is YYNGEE. This chain's CDR3 is CASSDEQGSPLHF. The DNA for the CDR3 is TGTGCCAGCAGCGACGAACAGGGGTCACCCCTCCACTTT. The entire variable domain, with the rest obtained from reference TRBV9 and TRBJ1-6, is as follows: DSGVTQTPKHLITATGQRVTLRCSPRSGDLSVYWYQQSLDQGLQFLIQYYNGEERAKGNILERFSAQQFPDLHSELNLSSLELGDSALYFCASSDEQGSPLHFGNGTRLTVT.

In its sample, this clonotype was seen many times. The chain joins TRBV7-9 to TRBJ1-1, with D unresolved. Germline V gives CDR1 SEHNR, CDR2 FQNEAQ (reference sequence). The CDR3 sequence is 11 residues long. Trimming removed 8 bases at V and 3 bases at J, with 7 bases between. As DNA, the CDR3 is TGTGCCAGCGTTCAGTACACTGAAGCTTTCTTT. Amino acids: CASVQYTEAFF.